One sample yielded the 12 T cell receptor beta chains listed below, sequenced in a study of CD8 T cells in ankylosing spondylitis. One entry per CDR3 protein, called by TCRdb with MiXCR from the 5' RACE reads. The sample lists about 110,000 distinct CDR3 sequences; under 30% were seen once. Sequencing was done on a sample of synovial fluid, either unsorted or a sorted T cell fraction (not recorded which). These receptors were obtained from a male donor with ankylosing spondylitis.

This clonotype has more than one count but fewer than ten. The genes are TRBV20-1 and TRBJ2-5, with a weak D call TRBD1 (6 bases). From germline, CDR1 is DFQATT and CDR2 SNEGSKA (reference sequence). This CDR3 spans 15 amino acids. The ends were cut back, 5 bases at V and 2 bases at J, with 18 bases in the middle. CDR3 residues: CSAHNNRDIQETQYF. As DNA, the CDR3 is TGCAGTGCTCACAATAACCGGGACATACAAGAGACCCAGTACTTC.

The table lists this clonotype with many counts. The V gene is TRBV15, the J gene TRBJ2-1, with 7 bases lining up with TRBD2. This CDR3 spans 18 amino acids. In germline, CDR1 is LNHNV, CDR2 YYDKDF (reference sequence). The V gene end was trimmed by 4 bases and the J gene end by 5 bases; junction bases not matched to a gene: 17. This CDR3 is CATSKSGVAEHIHNEQFF. The CDR3 coding sequence is TGTGCCACCAGCAAGAGCGGGGTAGCGGAACACATCCACAATGAGCAGTTCTTC.

This clonotype was seen a handful of times. This sequence joins TRBV10-1 and TRBJ2-1; D call uncertain. Trimming removed 4 bases at V and 8 bases at J, with 9 bases between. Germline CDR1 is WNHNN and CDR2 is SYGVQD (reference sequence). The CDR3 has 12 amino acids. The chain's CDR3 is CASSAQRDEQFF. DNA of the CDR3: TGCGCCAGCAGTGCGCAGCGCGATGAGCAGTTCTTC.

The rearrangement links TRBV5-1 to TRBJ1-6; D ambiguous. This CDR3 has 14 residues. Trimming removed 4 bases from V and 5 bases from J, with 10 bases in between. Germline values: CDR1 SGHRS, CDR2 YFSETQ. This chain's CDR3 is CASSQTAHNSPLHF. The DNA of the CDR3 is TGCGCCAGCAGCCAGACGGCTCATAATTCACCCCTCCACTTT.

This rearrangement joins TRBV5-5 to TRBJ2-4, with D possibly being TRBD1 or TRBD2 (5 bases each). CDR3 size: 15 residues. CDR1 SGHKS and CDR2 YYEKEE come from the germline V gene (reference sequence). Deletions cut 5 bases from V and 6 bases from J, with 18 bases between. CDR3 in DNA: TGTGCCAGCAGGGGGGATCGGGGATTAGCAAACATTCAGTACTTC. As protein: CASRGDRGLANIQYF.

The table lists this clonotype with a few counts. This chain connects TRBV18 to TRBJ1-1; 8 bases line up with TRBD1. Germline V gene lookup returns CDR1 KGHSH and CDR2 LQKENI. There are 15 residues in the CDR3. V lost 3 bases and J lost 5; bases outside the gene matches: 8. The CDR3: CASSPIGQGGTEAFF. The CDR3 nucleotides are TGTGCCAGCTCACCTATTGGACAGGGAGGGACTGAAGCTTTCTTT.

This clonotype was counted once. The genes are TRBV5-1 and TRBJ2-7; a possible D gene is TRBD1 (5 bases). The V gene lost 0 bases and the J gene lost 6 bases, with 7 bases spanning the gap. Germline assignment: CDR1 SGHRS and CDR2 YFSETQ. This CDR3 has 12 amino acids. CDR3 sequence: CASSLGTIEQYF. CDR3 DNA: TGCGCCAGCAGCTTGGGGACAATCGAGCAGTACTTC.

This clonotype was recorded many times. This chain links TRBV29-1 with TRBJ2-3; tentatively, D is TRBD2 (5 bases). Trimming shortened V by 3 bases and J by 3 bases, and 10 bases separated the two germline ends. Germline CDR1 and CDR2: SQVTM and ANQGSEA. The CDR3 is 13 residues long. The CDR3 protein is CSVDGGSTDTQYF. The CDR3 DNA sequence: TGCAGCGTTGACGGCGGGTCTACAGATACGCAGTATTTT.

This clonotype appeared a few times. CDR3 sequence (DNA): TGTGCCAGCAGCTTCGGGGCAGCAGAGACCCAGTACTTC. It translates to CASSFGAAETQYF. The chain employs TRBV7-2 and TRBJ2-5; either TRBD1 or TRBD2 may fit D (5 bases each). Trimming pared 3 bases from V and 4 bases from J, leaving 9 bases between. The CDR3 spans 13 residues. Germline loops: CDR1 SGHTA, CDR2 FQGNSA.

A few counts support this clonotype. V is TRBV28 and J is TRBJ2-2; 12 positions agree with TRBD2. The J segment lost 8 bases and the V segment lost 1 base, leaving 8 bases of the junction unmatched. The germline gives CDR1 MDHEN, CDR2 SYDVKM. The CDR3 spans 17 residues. The CDR3 spells CASSLYGLAGMTGELFF. CDR3 bases: TGTGCCAGCAGTTTATACGGACTAGCGGGAATGACGGGGGAGCTGTTTTTT.

This clonotype occurred a few times. The chain carries TRBV7-9 and TRBJ2-1; 9 nucleotides match TRBD2. This CDR3 is 14 amino acids long. With V trimmed by 5 bases and J by 9 bases, 8 bases remained unmatched. Germline V lookup: CDR1 SEHNR, CDR2 FQNEAQ (reference sequence). In DNA, the CDR3 is TGTGCCAGCAGCAAGGGACTAGCTGATACTGAGCAGTTCTTC. This codes for CASSKGLADTEQFF.

This clonotype showed up just a few times. V is TRBV30 and J is TRBJ2-1; 8 nucleotides agree with TRBD2. V shed 2 bases and J 5 bases; nucleotides not matched to a gene: 11. Germline loops: CDR1 GTSNPN, CDR2 SVGIG (reference sequence). The CDR3 sequence is 16 residues long. The CDR3 protein is CAWSTSVNSGDNEQFF. DNA of the CDR3: TGTGCCTGGAGTACCTCGGTTAATAGCGGGGACAATGAGCAGTTCTTC.